The T cell receptor beta chain described here comes from a study of blood T cell repertoires in COVID-19. As for the study in general: The study drew acute and convalescent COVID-19 samples from the United States, Italy and Spain. The analysed material was cDNA or gDNA that came from T cells, B-cell-depleted T cells, or PBMCs.

V lost 3 bases to trimming and J lost 2 bases; unmatched junction nucleotides: 1. CDR1 and CDR2 (germline): KGHSH, LQKENI. This CDR3 region has 14 residues. On this clone itself: Distinct nucleotide sequences in the sample also encode this CDR3.

Original processing notes: Amplification from reference gene primers served as the basis for estimated nucleated cell counts. Sequencing used immunoSEQ multiplex PCR; TCRdb keeps in-frame clones, though not all of them. That table gives V, J and clone size, and the DNA gave D and trimming. Seen here are roughly 220,000 clones, approximately 80% observed once, and the top ten hold approximately 20%. The chain links TRBV18 to TRBJ2-7; TRBD1 agrees at 10 bases. The TCR comes from a man between 25 and 39 years old with active or convalescent COVID-19. Sequenced sample: peripheral blood. For the CDR3, the DNA is TGTGCCAGCTCACCGGGACAGGGGCCCTACGAGCAGTACTTC. Translating it yields CASSPGQGPYEQYF.